The 25 T cell receptor beta chains below were found in one sample sequenced in a study of molecular identifiers for immune sequencing clone quantification (dated by TCRdb to between 2018 and 2020). Receptor libraries were prepared by PCR. The sample was run on a NextSeq 500. The public reads were reanalyzed by TCRdb: fastp trimming at Q25, MiXCR alignment, in-frame beta chains only. Rows with a matching CDR3 protein are joined into one entry that keeps the most common DNA and genes. The sample records 300,000 to 400,000 distinct CDR3 sequences, about 23% of which are singletons. Of the sample, 0.74% falls within the top ten clones. The sequenced sample consisted of naive CD8+ T cells from blood, with Jurkat cell RNA spiked in. The cell subset or site label here, explained by the study, means: FACS-sorted CD8+CD4-CCR7+CD45RA+ naive T cells. The receptors were gathered from a human donor in good health. Some libraries in this study had Jurkat cell RNA spiked in.

About this clonotype itself: An end of the junction does not agree with germline; a read error may underlie this. This rearrangement joins TRBV4-3 to TRBJ2-1; 7 bases are a match to TRBD2. This CDR3 is built from 15 residues. CDR1 and CDR2 (germline): LGHNA, YSLEER. The CDR3 reads CASGQVRGAYNEQFF. In DNA form, the CDR3 reads TGCGCCAGCGGCCAAGTCCGGGGGGCCTACAATGAGCAGTTCTTC.

In the case of this clonotype: Here the CDR3 omits its conserved ending phenylalanine or tryptophan, so a read error is the likely source. CDR3 region: CASSLIDTDTQYL. The CDR3 region has the DNA TGTGCCAGCAGCTTAATTGACACAGATACGCAGTATCTT. The chain couples TRBV7-9 to TRBJ2-3; unclear D gene. The germline V and J ends were trimmed by 2 bases and 2 bases, with 5 bases remaining between them. The CDR3 spans 13 residues. Germline V lookup: CDR1 SEHNR, CDR2 FQNEAQ (reference sequence).

In the case of this clonotype: The junction differs from germline at one of its ends, possibly a read error. The chain carries TRBV12-3 or TRBV12-4 and TRBJ1-1; D possibly corresponds to TRBD1 (5 bases). The CDR3 sequence is 15 residues long. The CDR3 reads CASSHGGLLNTKAFF. The DNA of the CDR3 is TGTGCCAGCAGCCATGGGGGACTTCTGAACACTAAAGCTTTCTTT.

This chain connects TRBV27 to TRBJ2-7; D remains unclear. Germline assignment: CDR1 MNHEY and CDR2 SMNVEV (reference sequence). With 4 bases removed from V and 3 bases from J, the gap between germline ends came to 10 bases. The length of the CDR3 is 13 residues. CDR3 DNA sequence: TGTGCCAGCAGTTGGGCACCAGACTACGAGCAGTACTTC. Protein: CASSWAPDYEQYF.

Of note for this clonotype: Likely a read error: the CDR3 ends without its conserved phenylalanine or tryptophan. This rearrangement joins TRBV3-1 to TRBJ1-1; no firm D call. Germline V gives CDR1 LGHDT, CDR2 YNNKEL (reference sequence). CDR3 length: 13 amino acids. The ends were cut back, 5 bases at V and 3 bases at J, with 10 bases in the middle. This chain's CDR3 is CASSSSVDTEAFV. CDR3 nucleotides: TGTGCCAGCAGCTCGTCTGTGGACACTGAAGCTTTCGTT.

About this clonotype itself: At one of its ends the junction is not consistent with the germline gene, which may arise from a read error. V gene TRBV4-1 combines with J gene TRBJ2-7; D unresolved. This CDR3 is 14 amino acids long. Germline-derived CDR1 and CDR2 are MGHRA and YSYEKL. CDR3 coding DNA: TGCACCAGCAGCCAAGATACCCGAACCTACGAGCAGTACTTC. Amino acids: CTSSQDTRTYEQYF.

This clonotype was found many times. CDR3 nucleotides: TGCGCCAGCAGCCCGAACACGGCGCGGTCGGCTGAAGCTTTCTTT. Its protein product is CASSPNTARSAEAFF. The chain links TRBV4-1 to TRBJ1-1; D unclear. With 4 bases removed from V and 6 bases from J, the gap between germline ends came to 18 bases. Germline CDR1 MGHRA, CDR2 YSYEKL. The CDR3 length is 15 residues.

V usage is TRBV5-1 and J usage is TRBJ2-3, with TRBD1 as a possible D gene (6 bases). The CDR3 loop spans 16 amino acids. CDR1 is SGHRS, CDR2 YFSETQ, per germline. Trimming shortened V by 1 base and J by 3 bases, and 15 bases separated the two germline ends. The CDR3 here is CASSLTGLPLTDTQYF. DNA for the CDR3: TGCGCCAGCAGCTTGACAGGGCTGCCACTTACAGATACGCAGTATTTT.

This clonotype has at least ten counts. The rearrangement links TRBV29-1 to TRBJ2-7, with TRBD2 identical over 11 bases. This CDR3 has 15 amino acids. The ends lost 3 bases at V and 2 bases at J; junction bases unmatched: 6. Germline loops: CDR1 SQVTM, CDR2 ANQGSEA. The CDR3 sequence: CSVEILAGAPYEQYF. The DNA for the CDR3 is TGCAGCGTTGAGATACTAGCGGGAGCGCCCTACGAGCAGTACTTC.

This clonotype has more than one count but fewer than ten. The chain employs TRBV19 and TRBJ1-3; D unresolved. CDR3 length: 13 amino acids. Per germline, CDR1 LNHDA and CDR2 SQIVND (reference sequence). V was cut by 10 bases and J by 0 bases, with 10 bases left in between. CDR3 in amino acids: CATAWGSGNTIYF. Here the CDR3 DNA reads TGTGCCACCGCGTGGGGCTCTGGAAACACCATATATTTT.

The table lists this clonotype with a few counts. This chain joins TRBV5-4 and TRBJ2-2, with 8 bases that match TRBD2. After removal of 1 base from V and 9 bases from J, the junction contained 5 bases not matched to a gene. The CDR3 spans 14 residues. The germline CDR1 and CDR2 sequences are SGHNT and YYREEE (reference sequence). CDR3 nucleotide sequence: TGTGCCAGCAGCTTGAACGGGAGGGCCCGGGAGCTGTTTTTT. Encoded protein: CASSLNGRARELFF.

The count of this clonotype is one. The chain links TRBV5-8 to TRBJ2-1; TRBD1 aligns across 10 bases. This CDR3 is built from 17 residues. The ends lost 3 bases at V and 3 bases at J; junction bases unmatched: 9. Germline CDR1 is SGHTS and CDR2 is YDEGEE. CDR3 amino acids: CASSSKYRDRGYNEQFF. In DNA form, the CDR3 reads TGTGCCAGCAGCTCCAAGTACCGGGACAGGGGCTACAATGAGCAGTTCTTC.

This clonotype was seen just once. The rearrangement links TRBV6-5 to TRBJ1-1, with unresolved D. V was clipped by 0 bases and J by 8 bases, with 7 bases between them. CDR3 length equals 12 residues. In germline, CDR1 is MNHEY, CDR2 SVGAGI. The DNA of the CDR3 is TGTGCCAGCAGTTACTCAAGAGGGGAAGCTTTCTTT. Translated: CASSYSRGEAFF.

V gene TRBV19 combines with J gene TRBJ2-7, with 7 bases identical to TRBD1. Germline V gene sequence: CDR1 LNHDA, CDR2 SQIVND (reference sequence). The CDR3 has 14 residues. With V trimmed by 6 bases and J by 0 bases, 5 bases remained unmatched. The CDR3 DNA reads as TGTGCCAGTAGCCCGGGACAGCACTCCTACGAGCAGTACTTC. Its translation: CASSPGQHSYEQYF. Variable domain in full (rest from reference TRBV19 and TRBJ2-7): DGGITQSPKYLFRKEGQNVTLSCEQNLNHDAMYWYRQDPGQGLRLIYYSQIVNDFQKGDIAEGYSVSREKKESFPLTVTSAQKNPTAFYLCASSPGQHSYEQYFGPGTRLTVT.

V usage is TRBV14 and J usage is TRBJ2-4, with D tentatively TRBD2 (5 bases). Germline lookup yields CDR1 SGHDN and CDR2 FVKESK. The V end lost 4 bases, the J end lost 7 bases, and 14 bases lay between the germline ends. The CDR3 loop spans 14 amino acids. The CDR3 coding sequence is TGTGCCAGCAGCCGCGAGGGAGCCAGGAACATTCAGTACTTC. The encoded protein is CASSREGARNIQYF.

V gene TRBV6-1 combines with J gene TRBJ2-2, with D possibly called TRBD1 or TRBD2 (5 bases each). Germline V gene sequence: CDR1 MNHNS, CDR2 SASEGT. V lost 5 bases and J 3 bases, leaving 13 bases between the germline ends. The CDR3 loop spans 15 amino acids. CDR3 residues: CASSRDQWDTGELFF. The DNA for the CDR3 is TGTGCCAGCAGTAGGGACCAATGGGACACCGGGGAGCTGTTTTTT.

Points on this clonotype: Just one base apart from a much larger clone, this may be a read error. The chain carries TRBV29-1 and TRBJ1-4; D is unresolved. The germline CDR1 and CDR2 sequences are SQVTM and ANQGSEA. The CDR3 length is 13 residues. V dropped 7 bases and J dropped 4 bases, with 13 bases sitting between them. The chain's CDR3 is CSARRAINEKLFF. CDR3 nucleotides: TGCAGCGCCCGGAGAGCAATTAATGAAAAACTGTTTTTT.

This clonotype was detected only a few times. The chain links TRBV6-2 or TRBV6-3 to TRBJ2-7, with 9 bases matching TRBD1. CDR1 and CDR2 (germline): MNHEY, SVGEGT. This CDR3 has 14 amino acids. The V gene end was trimmed by 2 bases and the J gene end by 5 bases; junction bases not matched to a gene: 4. The CDR3 sequence is CASSYVQGAHEQYF. Here the CDR3 DNA reads TGTGCCAGCAGTTACGTACAGGGGGCCCACGAGCAGTACTTC.

The V gene is TRBV20-1, the J gene TRBJ1-6, with 11 bases aligning to TRBD1. The V gene's germline CDR1 is DFQATT and CDR2 SNEGSKA (reference sequence). The V gene end was trimmed by 5 bases and the J gene end by 10 bases; junction bases not matched to a gene: 4. The CDR3 runs to 13 residues. CDR3 coding DNA: TGCAGTGCTGTGGACAGGGGGCAATCACCCCTCCACTTT. Protein: CSAVDRGQSPLHF.

The chain carries TRBV28 and TRBJ2-2; 8 bases fit TRBD2. Per the germline V gene, CDR1 is MDHEN and CDR2 is SYDVKM. The CDR3 sequence is 17 residues long. The V gene end was trimmed by 5 bases and the J gene end by 1 base; junction bases not matched to a gene: 9. CDR3 coding DNA: TGTGCCAGCAGTCCCAAGGGACTAGTGAAGAACACCGGGGAGCTGTTTTTT. Translated: CASSPKGLVKNTGELFF.

This clonotype was found a few times. This chain uses TRBV4-3 with TRBJ2-1, with D possibly TRBD1 on 5 matching bases. The germline CDR1 and CDR2 sequences are LGHNA and YSLEER. V was pared by 1 base and J by 1 base, with 8 bases between. The CDR3 has 15 residues. The CDR3 spells CASSQARVSYNEQFF. In DNA, the CDR3 is TGCGCCAGCAGCCAAGCCAGGGTTTCCTACAATGAGCAGTTCTTC.

The chain combines TRBV4-3 with TRBJ2-3; a weak D match, TRBD2 (5 bases). CDR1 is LGHNA, CDR2 YSLEER, per germline. The CDR3 is made up of 16 amino acids. Trimming took 0 bases from V and 0 from J, leaving 10 bases between them. The chain's CDR3 is CASSQDGSGSTDTQYF. CDR3 DNA: TGCGCCAGCAGCCAAGATGGGTCGGGAAGCACAGATACGCAGTATTTT.

This clonotype was counted a few times. J is TRBJ2-1 and V is TRBV4-3; D is tentatively TRBD1 or TRBD2 (6 bases each). The CDR3 spans 16 residues. The germline CDR1 and CDR2 sequences are LGHNA and YSLEER. The V gene lost 4 bases and the J gene lost 4 bases, with 17 bases spanning the gap. CDR3 DNA sequence: TGCGCCAGCAGCCGGAATGGTGGAGGGGGATACAATGAGCAGTTCTTC. This encodes CASSRNGGGGYNEQFF.

This clonotype occurred many times. V and J are TRBV27 and TRBJ1-5; D may be TRBD1 (5 bases). With 2 bases removed from V and 8 bases from J, the gap between germline ends came to 16 bases. The CDR3 is 15 amino acids. Germline lookup yields CDR1 MNHEY and CDR2 SMNVEV (reference sequence). The CDR3 region is CASSLAGNAFEPQHF. The CDR3, as DNA: TGTGCCAGCAGTTTAGCAGGGAACGCGTTTGAGCCCCAGCATTTT.

This sequence joins TRBV29-1 and TRBJ1-2; D remains unclear. Trimming stripped 6 bases from V and 4 bases from J, with 18 bases between. CDR3 length: 14 residues. CDR1 is SQVTM, CDR2 ANQGSEA, per germline. CDR3 coding DNA: TGCAGCGTAGAGGTCGTAGGGTGGGGCTATGGCTACACCTTC. This gives the protein CSVEVVGWGYGYTF.